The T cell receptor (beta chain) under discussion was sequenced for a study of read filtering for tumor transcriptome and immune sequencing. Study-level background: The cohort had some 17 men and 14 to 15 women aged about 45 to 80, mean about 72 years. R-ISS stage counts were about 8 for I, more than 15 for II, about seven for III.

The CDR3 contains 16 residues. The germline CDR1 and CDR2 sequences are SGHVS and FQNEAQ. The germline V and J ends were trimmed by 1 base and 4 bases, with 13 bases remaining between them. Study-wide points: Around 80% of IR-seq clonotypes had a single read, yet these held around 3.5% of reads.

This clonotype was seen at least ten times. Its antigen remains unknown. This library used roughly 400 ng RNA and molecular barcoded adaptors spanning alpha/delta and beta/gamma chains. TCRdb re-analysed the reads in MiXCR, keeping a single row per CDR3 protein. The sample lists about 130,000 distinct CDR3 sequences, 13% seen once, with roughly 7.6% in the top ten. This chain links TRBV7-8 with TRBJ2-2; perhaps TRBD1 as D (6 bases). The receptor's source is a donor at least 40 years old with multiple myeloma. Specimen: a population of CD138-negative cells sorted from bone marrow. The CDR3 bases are TGTGCCAGCAGCTTAGAAGCCAGGGGAAGCACCGGGGAGCTGTTTTTT. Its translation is CASSLEARGSTGELFF.